The 9 T cell receptor beta chains listed next were all sequenced from one sample in a study of blood T cells in healthy people across ages (dated by TCRdb to between 2014 and 2016). Libraries were made using 5' RACE. The sequencer was an Illumina HiSeq 2500. A second PCR of roughly 6 to 11 cycles was run with a J-beta primer mix and a sample-barcoded 5' primer. TCRdb handled the public reads itself, with Q25 trimming in fastp and clone calling in MiXCR, and kept productive beta chains. Rows with a matching CDR3 protein are joined into one entry that keeps the most common DNA and genes. The sample profile shows roughly 1,000,000 distinct CDR3 sequences; about 23% of them were found once. Jointly, the top ten make up around 0.75% of the sample. This sample also belongs to another study, concerning T cells of mothers and their children.

The sample was blood. These TCRs come from a girl between 2 and 10 years old in good health.

The chain couples TRBV20-1 to TRBJ1-1, with TRBD1 as a possible D gene (6 bases). Trimming took off 0 bases at V and 6 bases at J, with 14 bases between the two ends. Per the germline V gene, CDR1 is DFQATT and CDR2 is SNEGSKA (reference sequence). This CDR3 is built from 14 residues. DNA for the CDR3: TGCAGTGCTAGAGACTGGGGGCAGAAAGCTGAAGCTTTCTTT. It encodes CSARDWGQKAEAFF.

This CDR3 reads CASSLALFGQPGSNQPQHF. CDR3 nucleotides: TGTGCCAGCAGTTTAGCTCTTTTTGGACAGCCGGGGAGCAATCAGCCCCAGCATTTT. This chain joins TRBV12-3 or TRBV12-4 and TRBJ1-5, with D tentatively TRBD1 (6 bases). The V gene lost 0 bases and the J gene lost 1 base, with 19 bases spanning the gap. This CDR3 comprises 19 residues.

This clonotype has only a few counts. The germline gene is not matched at one end of the junction; a read error may be the cause. The chain recombines TRBV29-1 with TRBJ2-3; a weak D match, TRBD2 (6 bases). This CDR3 is built from 12 residues. Germline values: CDR1 SQVTM, CDR2 ANQGSEA. The CDR3 is CTGDLLTDTQYF. CDR3 coding DNA: TGTACGGGGGACCTACTCACAGATACGCAGTATTTT.

This sequence joins TRBV24-1 and TRBJ2-5, with D possibly matching TRBD1 (6 bases). Trimming shortened V by 3 bases and J by 4 bases, and 14 bases separated the two germline ends. The CDR3 runs to 15 residues. CDR1 and CDR2 from the germline V gene are KGHDR and SFDVKD. In DNA form, the CDR3 reads TGTGCCACCAGTGATCGAACTGGGACATCAGAGACCCAGTACTTC. The encoded protein is CATSDRTGTSETQYF.

This chain uses TRBV10-3 with TRBJ2-7; 7 bases are a match to TRBD1. The tail of the sequence fits TRBJ2-5 better, so the J call may be wrong. The CDR3 is 15 residues long. Germline lookup yields CDR1 ENHRY and CDR2 SYGVKD. The DNA of the CDR3 is TGTGCCATCAGTGAGTCGACAGGGATCCAAGAGACCCAGTACTTC. This encodes CAISESTGIQETQYF.

As regards this clonotype: At one of its ends the junction is not consistent with the germline gene, which may arise from a read error. V gene TRBV7-9 combines with J gene TRBJ2-7; no reliable D call. CDR1 is SEHNR, CDR2 FQNEAQ, per germline (reference sequence). The CDR3 is made up of 13 amino acids. The CDR3 coding sequence is TGTACCAGCAGCCTTGTCAACTCCTACGAGCAGTACTTC. This gives the protein CTSSLVNSYEQYF.

This chain links TRBV28 with TRBJ1-6, with D hard to call. Germline CDR1 reads MDHEN; CDR2 reads SYDVKM. V lost 6 bases and J lost 10, with 13 bases in between. CDR3 length: 13 residues. CDR3 nucleotide sequence: TGTGCCAGCAGCCCCCAAGGAGGATCACCCCTCCACTTT. Its translation: CASSPQGGSPLHF.

V usage is TRBV4-1 and J usage is TRBJ2-5, with no clear D. TRBJ2-1 explains the end of the DNA better; the J call may be wrong. The V gene's germline CDR1 is MGHRA and CDR2 YSYEKL. This CDR3 is built from 12 residues. The CDR3 spells CASSQDPWEQFF. The CDR3 nucleotides are TGCGCCAGCAGCCAAGATCCCTGGGAGCAGTTCTTC.

The rearrangement uses TRBV29-1 and TRBJ2-1; D is tentatively TRBD1 or TRBD2 (5 bases each). The CDR3 consists of 15 residues. Trimming removed 7 bases from V and 0 bases from J, with 16 bases in between. CDR1 and CDR2 from the germline V gene are SQVTM and ANQGSEA. The CDR3 DNA sequence: TGCAGCGCCGACGGGGACCTTAGCTCCTACAATGAGCAGTTCTTC. This sequence encodes CSADGDLSSYNEQFF.